Below are 19 T cell receptor beta chains sequenced from a single sample in a study of cytomegalovirus exposure and HLA in healthy donors. Use of 60 Vbeta and 13 Jbeta primers characterized the PCR. The protocol was immunoSEQ multiplex PCR, while the TCRdb copy is restricted to in-frame clones and leaves out a portion. The sample contains approximately 180,000 clones, around 80% of which appear only once. Sequencing used PBMCs. The source of these receptors is a man aged 18 to 30 in good health and CMV-seronegative.

The rearrangement uses TRBV4-3 and TRBJ2-7; possibly TRBD1 for D (5 bases). The CDR3 contains 15 residues. With 2 bases removed from V and 3 bases from J, the gap between germline ends came to 14 bases. Germline assignment: CDR1 LGHNA and CDR2 YSLEER. For the CDR3, the DNA is TGCGCCAGCAGCCAACAGGGCTCTCCCGTCTACGAGCAGTACTTC. Translated, it gives CASSQQGSPVYEQYF.

The J gene is TRBJ2-7, the V gene TRBV11-2; D call uncertain. This CDR3 region has 11 residues. The V gene's germline CDR1 is SGHAT and CDR2 FQNNGV. V lost 5 bases to trimming and J lost 3 bases, with 5 bases between them. CDR3 loop: CASSLYYEQYF. The CDR3 DNA is TGTGCCAGCAGCCTATACTACGAGCAGTACTTC.

J is TRBJ2-6 and V is TRBV6-5; a weak D match, TRBD1 (5 bases). Trimming shortened V by 0 bases and J by 2 bases, and 8 bases separated the two germline ends. The germline CDR1 and CDR2 sequences are MNHEY and SVGAGI. This CDR3 contains 16 residues. The CDR3 sequence is CASSYSREPGANVLTF. CDR3 coding DNA: TGTGCCAGCAGTTACTCCAGGGAACCTGGGGCCAACGTCCTGACTTTC.

The chain joins TRBV4-3 to TRBJ2-2, with D perhaps TRBD1 (5 bases). The CDR3 runs 15 residues. V was cut by 0 bases and J by 10 bases, with 15 bases left in between. Germline assignment: CDR1 LGHNA and CDR2 YSLEER. The CDR3 is CASSQDPWGGQELFF. The DNA for the CDR3 is TGCGCCAGCAGCCAAGACCCTTGGGGCGGCCAGGAGCTGTTTTTT.

The J gene is TRBJ1-3, the V gene TRBV10-3; D is ambiguous. With 10 bases removed from V and 1 base from J, the gap between germline ends came to 11 bases. This CDR3 spans 13 amino acids. Germline V CDR1 and CDR2: ENHRY, SYGVKD. DNA of the CDR3: TGTGCCACTTACCGAGAATCTGGAAACACCATATATTTT. This translates into CATYRESGNTIYF.

The rearrangement uses TRBV23-1 and TRBJ2-3; 12 bases match TRBD2. TRBV23-1 is an ORF, with its function uncertain. The CDR3 extends over 15 amino acids. Trimming at V came to 6 bases and at J to 4 bases, leaving 5 bases not matched to a gene. The CDR3 DNA reads as TGCGCCAGCAGGCCTAGCGGGGGGGCCGCAGATACGCAGTATTTT. It is translated as CASRPSGGAADTQYF.

The V gene is TRBV7-9, the J gene TRBJ1-1, with 7 positions matching TRBD1. The CDR3 spans 15 residues. CDR1 and CDR2 (germline): SEHNR, FQNEAQ (reference sequence). V lost 1 base, J lost 2 bases, and 4 bases stayed unmatched. CDR3 region: CASSLGWDSNTEAFF. The CDR3 bases are TGTGCCAGCAGCTTAGGTTGGGACAGTAACACTGAAGCTTTCTTT.

The rearrangement uses TRBV12-5 and TRBJ2-3, with 9 bases that match TRBD2. Germline loops: CDR1 LGHNT, CDR2 FRNRAP. The CDR3 extends over 17 amino acids. The V segment lost 1 base and the J segment 7 bases; nucleotides outside the gene matches: 12. CDR3 in amino acids: CASGLAVAGARRNTQYF. The CDR3 DNA follows: TGTGCTAGTGGTTTGGCTGTAGCGGGGGCCCGAAGAAATACGCAGTATTTT.

The chain employs TRBV29-1 and TRBJ2-7; 9 nucleotides line up with TRBD2. V gave up 3 bases and J gave up 3 bases; unmatched junction bases: 12. The CDR3 is 16 residues long. Germline values: CDR1 SQVTM, CDR2 ANQGSEA. The CDR3 protein is CSVDCLAGFTGYEQYF. CDR3 DNA: TGCAGCGTTGACTGTCTAGCGGGATTTACAGGCTACGAGCAGTACTTC.

The rearrangement joins TRBV7-8 to TRBJ2-1; TRBD1 matches at 9 bases. Germline V CDR1 and CDR2: SGHVS, FQNEAQ. This CDR3 is 17 amino acids long. V gave up 1 base and J gave up 7 bases; unmatched junction bases: 11. The CDR3 here is CASSLVLVGQGKNEQFF. Written as DNA, the CDR3 is TGTGCCAGCAGCTTAGTTTTAGTAGGACAGGGGAAGAATGAGCAGTTCTTC.

V and J are TRBV6-6 and TRBJ2-7, with 7 bases fitting TRBD1. V trimming: 5 bases; J trimming: 3 bases; junction bases outside the gene matches: 7. The germline gives CDR1 MNHNY, CDR2 SVGAGI (reference sequence). The CDR3 totals 14 residues. The CDR3 region has the DNA TGTGCCAGCAGTCCCCGACAGGGTAGCTACGAGCAGTACTTC. Its protein is CASSPRQGSYEQYF.

This clone turned up a few times. The CDR3 is CASGRTGGGYGYTF. The CDR3 nucleotides are TGTGCCAGCGGACGGACAGGGGGCGGATATGGCTACACCTTC. V gene TRBV27 combines with J gene TRBJ1-2, with 11 positions matching TRBD1. The V and J ends lost 8 bases and 5 bases, in that order; junction bases with no gene match: 7. The germline gives CDR1 MNHEY, CDR2 SMNVEV (reference sequence). This CDR3 region has 14 residues.

This clone was seen a handful of times. The chain links TRBV11-3 to TRBJ1-1; D is undetermined. CDR3 length: 13 residues. CDR1 and CDR2 (germline): SGHNT, YENEEA. V lost 6 bases, J lost 0 bases, and 8 bases lay in between. The CDR3 DNA reads as TGTGCCAGCAGTCACACAGTGAACACTGAAGCTTTCTTT. Encoded protein: CASSHTVNTEAFF.

This chain joins TRBV27 and TRBJ1-4, with TRBD1 matching 9 bases. This CDR3 contains 15 residues. Germline V gives CDR1 MNHEY, CDR2 SMNVEV (reference sequence). V was pared by 4 bases and J by 4 bases, with 4 bases of the junction left unmatched. The CDR3 sequence: CASSSWTGVNEKLFF. As DNA, the CDR3 is TGTGCCAGCAGTTCTTGGACAGGGGTTAATGAAAAACTGTTTTTT.

This clone came up a few times. This sequence joins TRBV4-2 and TRBJ2-6; a weak D match, TRBD1 (5 bases). Trimming left V 4 bases short and J 1 base short, with 14 bases between. Germline CDR1 LGHNA, CDR2 YNFKEQ. This CDR3 is built from 17 residues. For the CDR3, the DNA is TGTGCCAGCAGCCCCCCTTTGGACACTTCTGGGGCCAACGTCCTGACTTTC. It encodes CASSPPLDTSGANVLTF.

The V and J genes are TRBV7-9 and TRBJ1-2; perhaps TRBD1 as D (5 bases). V was pared by 5 bases and J by 5 bases, with 15 bases between. The germline CDR1 and CDR2 sequences are SEHNR and FQNEAQ (reference sequence). The CDR3 consists of 14 residues. CDR3 DNA: TGTGCCAGCAGCCGGCTCAGGGCATGGTATGGCTACACCTTC. As protein: CASSRLRAWYGYTF.

The gene calls are TRBV30 and TRBJ2-5; 13 nucleotides agree with TRBD2. The CDR3 covers 17 residues. V trimming: 7 bases; J trimming: 5 bases; junction bases outside the gene matches: 16. CDR1 GTSNPN and CDR2 SVGIG come from the germline V gene (reference sequence). CDR3 coding DNA: TGTGCCTCCACGGAGGCCGGGACTAGCGGGACCGGGGAGACCCAGTACTTC. It yields the protein CASTEAGTSGTGETQYF.

The chain links TRBV9 to TRBJ1-1; 8 positions agree with TRBD1. This CDR3 has 15 residues. In germline, CDR1 is SGDLS, CDR2 YYNGEE. With V trimmed by 4 bases and J by 2 bases, 7 bases remained unmatched. The CDR3 here is CASSPQGALNTEAFF. The CDR3 region has the DNA TGTGCCAGCAGCCCCCAGGGGGCTTTAAACACTGAAGCTTTCTTT.

The CDR3 DNA reads as TGTGCCAGCAGCTTACAGCGGGCGGGACTTGCTGGAAACACCATATATTTT. It is translated as CASSLQRAGLAGNTIYF. The gene calls are TRBV7-2 and TRBJ1-3, with D perhaps matching TRBD1 (5 bases). The CDR3 contains 17 residues. V lost 2 bases and J 2 bases, leaving 16 bases between the germline ends. The germline V gene has CDR1 SGHTA and CDR2 FQGNSA. The full variable domain, completed using reference TRBV7-2 and TRBJ1-3, is GAGVSQSPSNKVTEKGKDVELRCDPISGHTALYWYRQSLGQGLEFLIYFQGNSAPDKSGLPSDRFSAERTGGSVSTLTIQRTQQEDSAVYLCASSLQRAGLAGNTIYFGEGSWLTVV.